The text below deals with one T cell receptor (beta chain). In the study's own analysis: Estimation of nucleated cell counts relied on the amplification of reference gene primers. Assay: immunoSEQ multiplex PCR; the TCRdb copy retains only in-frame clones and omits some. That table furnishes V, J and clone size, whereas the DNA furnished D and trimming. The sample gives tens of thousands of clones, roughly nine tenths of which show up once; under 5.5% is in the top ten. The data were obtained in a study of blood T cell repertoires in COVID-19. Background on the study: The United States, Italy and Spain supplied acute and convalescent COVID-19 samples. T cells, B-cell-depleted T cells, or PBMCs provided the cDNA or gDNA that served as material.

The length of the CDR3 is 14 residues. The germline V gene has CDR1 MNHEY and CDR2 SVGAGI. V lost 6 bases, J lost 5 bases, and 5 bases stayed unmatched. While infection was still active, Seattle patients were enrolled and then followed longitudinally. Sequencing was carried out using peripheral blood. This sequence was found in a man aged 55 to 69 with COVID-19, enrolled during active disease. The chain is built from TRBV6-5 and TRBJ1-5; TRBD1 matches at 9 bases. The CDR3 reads CASRLQGAYQPQHF. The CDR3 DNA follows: TGTGCCAGCAGGTTACAGGGGGCATATCAGCCCCAGCATTTT.